This T cell receptor beta chain is drawn from a study of blood T cells in healthy people across ages. A sample-barcoded 5' primer and a J-beta primer mix were used in a second PCR of about 7 to 12 cycles. TCRdb processed the 5' RACE reads anew with MiXCR; each CDR3 protein has one entry. The repertoire includes about 650,000 distinct CDR3 sequences, about 34% of them detected once, and 15% sits in the top ten. This clonotype occurred many times. A much larger clone differs by one base, so this may be a read error. Donors each provided about 10 milliliters of peripheral blood. The CDR3 is made up of 13 amino acids. The germline gives CDR1 SNHLY, CDR2 FYNNEI.

Sequenced material: blood. This chain connects TRBV2 to TRBJ2-3; D is perhaps TRBD1 or TRBD2 (7 bases each). The sequence came from a woman older than 75 in good health. DNA of the CDR3: TGTGCCAGCAGGGGAGGGGGCACGGATACGCAGTATTTT. Its protein is CASRGGGTDTQYF.